This T cell receptor (beta chain) was captured by sequencing in a study of shared T cell receptors in the human thymus. CDR3 size: 14 residues. V shed 2 bases, J shed 4 bases, and the junction held 5 bases outside the gene matches. The germline CDR1 and CDR2 sequences are MDHEN and SYDVKM. Only in-frame clones appear in the TCRdb table, and some are missing; sequencing was by immunoSEQ multiplex PCR. The sample has about 660,000 clones, approximately 87% seen once; the top ten hold over 0.008%. The sample was also reused in another study, on human thymus T cells. From that study: The study used thymus tissue resected during corrective heart surgery. Seemingly biased V and J gene usage marked thymic and blood repertoires.

The receptor was derived from a boy under two years old with a congenital heart defect. Sequencing was performed on thymocytes. The chain carries TRBV28 and TRBJ2-7, with 7 bases lining up with TRBD1. The CDR3 sequence: CASSLTGASYEQYF. The CDR3 coding sequence is TGTGCCAGCAGTTTAACAGGGGCTTCATACGAGCAGTACTTC.